The next 24 T cell receptor beta chains were all read from a single sample in a study of blood T cell repertoires in COVID-19. The data were produced by immunoSEQ multiplex PCR, yet TCRdb's version contains in-frame clones alone and is incomplete. Among 100,000 to 150,000 clones listed, about 86% were seen once. Sequenced: peripheral blood. These receptors originate from a woman aged 45 to 65 with acute or convalescent COVID-19.

The rearrangement uses TRBV3-1 (or the pseudogene TRBV3-2) and TRBJ2-5, with 8 positions matching TRBD1. Germline values: CDR1 LGHDT, CDR2 YNNKEL (reference sequence). The V and J ends lost 1 base and 5 bases, in that order; junction bases with no gene match: 6. There are 15 residues in the CDR3. The CDR3 DNA is TGTGCCAGCAGCCAAGGGGCAGGGGGCATGGAGACCCAGTACTTC. This encodes CASSQGAGGMETQYF.

In its sample, this clone was seen a few times. The J gene is TRBJ1-2, the V gene TRBV7-2; 8 bases fit TRBD1. The CDR3 spans 13 residues. With 6 bases clipped from V and 7 bases from J, the junction kept 7 bases outside the gene matches. The germline gives CDR1 SGHTA, CDR2 FQGNSA. The CDR3 sequence: CASSQSGGSGYTF. As DNA, the CDR3 is TGTGCCAGCAGTCAATCAGGGGGCAGTGGCTACACCTTC. The full variable domain, in which reference TRBV7-2 and TRBJ1-2 provide the parts outside the CDR3, is GAGVSQSPSNKVTEKGKDVELRCDPISGHTALYWYRQSLGQGLEFLIYFQGNSAPDKSGLPSDRFSAERTGGSVSTLTIQRTQQEDSAVYLCASSQSGGSGYTFGSGTRLTVV.

The V gene is TRBV2, the J gene TRBJ1-6; possibly TRBD1 for D (5 bases). The V end lost 6 bases, the J end lost 4 bases, and 10 bases lay between the germline ends. CDR1 and CDR2 (germline): SNHLY, FYNNEI. The CDR3 is 14 residues long. CDR3 nucleotide sequence: TGTGCCAGCAGACCACAGGAATATAATTCACCCCTCCACTTT. Translated, it gives CASRPQEYNSPLHF. The whole variable domain, filled in from reference TRBV2 and TRBJ1-6, reads EPEVTQTPSHQVTQMGQEVILRCVPISNHLYFYWYRQILGQKVEFLVSFYNNEISEKSEIFDDQFSVERPDGSNFTLKIRSTKLEDSAMYFCASRPQEYNSPLHFGNGTRLTVT.

The chain carries TRBV24-1 and TRBJ1-5; D ambiguous. V was cut by 10 bases and J by 2 bases, with 8 bases left in between. CDR1 and CDR2 from the germline V gene are KGHDR and SFDVKD. The CDR3 covers 12 residues. In DNA form, the CDR3 reads TGTGCCACTTCGCAGGGCAATCAGCCCCAGCATTTT. It codes for CATSQGNQPQHF.

The chain is built from TRBV6-1 and TRBJ1-6; 8 bases align to TRBD1. The junction had 3 bases not matched to a gene; V was cut back by 1 base and J by 7 bases. The CDR3 has 15 residues. Germline V CDR1 and CDR2: MNHNS, SASEGT. This CDR3 reads CASSEVTGGNSPLHF. In nucleotides, the CDR3 is TGTGCCAGCAGTGAAGTCACAGGGGGAAATTCACCCCTCCACTTT.

This sequence joins TRBV6-4 and TRBJ1-2; D is ambiguous. Germline V gene lookup returns CDR1 MRHNA and CDR2 SNTAGT. CDR3 length equals 14 residues. The V and J ends lost 0 bases and 4 bases respectively, with 9 bases between them. The CDR3 sequence is CASSDSNGPYGYTF. The CDR3 DNA sequence: TGTGCCAGCAGTGACTCTAACGGTCCCTATGGCTACACCTTC.

The chain couples TRBV13 to TRBJ1-2, with a weak D call TRBD1 (5 bases). Deletions cut 1 base from V and 2 bases from J, with 11 bases between. CDR1 and CDR2 from the germline V gene are PRHDT and FYEKMQ (reference sequence). The CDR3 sequence is 15 residues long. The CDR3 region is CASSLAAGRNYGYTF. In DNA, the CDR3 is TGTGCCAGCAGCTTAGCAGCAGGGAGGAACTATGGCTACACCTTC.

Note on this clone: A junction boundary mismatches the germline segment, possibly from a read error. Distinct nucleotide sequences in the sample also encode this CDR3. This chain joins TRBV3-1 (or the pseudogene TRBV3-2) and TRBJ1-4; D unclear. In germline, CDR1 is LGHDT, CDR2 YNNKEL (reference sequence). The CDR3 covers 15 residues. The CDR3 here is CASSTSREDNEKLFF. As DNA, the CDR3 is TGTGCCAGCAGCACCAGCCGGGAAGATAATGAAAAATTGTTTTTT.

The rearrangement uses TRBV5-1 and TRBJ2-3, with D unresolved. Germline lookup yields CDR1 SGHRS and CDR2 YFSETQ. V was clipped by 4 bases and J by 1 base, with 10 bases between them. The length of the CDR3 is 14 residues. This CDR3 is CASSLSTGTDTQYF. CDR3 coding DNA: TGCGCCAGCAGCCTGTCGACTGGCACAGATACGCAGTATTTT.

This sequence joins TRBV2 and TRBJ1-3, with D possibly TRBD1 on 6 matching bases. V lost 8 bases and J lost 2, with 16 bases in between. This CDR3 is 15 amino acids long. Germline values: CDR1 SNHLY, CDR2 FYNNEI. CDR3 in DNA: TGTGCCAGCTTAAAGGAACAGGGAACTGGAAACACCATATATTTT. This codes for CASLKEQGTGNTIYF.

This clone was observed once. This CDR3 is also generated by other DNA sequences in the sample. The DNA of the CDR3 is TGTGCCAGCAGCGTAGACAGGAACACTGAAGCTTTCTTT. This gives the protein CASSVDRNTEAFF. The chain couples TRBV9 to TRBJ1-1; D is uncertain. Germline V lookup: CDR1 SGDLS, CDR2 YYNGEE. There are 13 residues in the CDR3. The V and J ends lost 0 bases and 1 base respectively, with 4 bases between them.

This clone was observed once. The chain uses TRBV7-2 and TRBJ1-5; D might be TRBD1 (5 bases). This CDR3 spans 17 amino acids. The V and J ends lost 1 base and 2 bases respectively, with 15 bases between them. Germline CDR1 and CDR2: SGHTA and FQGNSA. The CDR3 DNA follows: TGTGCCAGCAGCTTAGTAGGGGCCCCAATGGGCAATCAGCCCCAGCATTTT. The encoded protein is CASSLVGAPMGNQPQHF.

This chain uses TRBV5-4 with TRBJ2-5; 9 bases fit TRBD1. V was pared by 4 bases and J by 5 bases, with 3 bases of the junction left unmatched. The germline V gene encodes CDR1 SGHNT and CDR2 YYREEE (reference sequence). The CDR3 extends over 13 amino acids. The CDR3 DNA reads TGTGCCAGCAGCCGACAGGGGGACGAGACCCAGTACTTC. Its protein is CASSRQGDETQYF.

This chain connects TRBV7-2 to TRBJ1-4; 11 positions agree with TRBD1. CDR3 size: 16 residues. Germline V CDR1 and CDR2: SGHTA, FQGNSA. V lost 5 bases and J lost 10; bases outside the gene matches: 12. The CDR3 DNA reads as TGTGCCAGCAGCCCCCAGTCCGGGACAGGGGGTGGAAAACTGTTTTTT. Translating it yields CASSPQSGTGGGKLFF.

The chain links TRBV2 to TRBJ1-4; D gene unclear. This CDR3 region has 17 residues. V was pared by 7 bases and J by 8 bases, with 26 bases between. The V gene's germline CDR1 is SNHLY and CDR2 FYNNEI. The CDR3 region is CASTSNQGAGFVEKLFF. CDR3 in DNA: TGTGCCAGCACCTCCAACCAAGGAGCCGGATTTGTAGAAAAACTGTTTTTT.

This chain uses TRBV18 with TRBJ2-1, with 10 bases fitting TRBD2. J was trimmed by 1 base and V by 6 bases; bases with no gene match: 6. Germline values: CDR1 KGHSH, CDR2 LQKENI. The CDR3 is 16 amino acids. The CDR3 DNA sequence: TGTGCCAGCTCGCCCAAACTAGCGGGGTCCTACAATGAGCAGTTCTTC. It encodes CASSPKLAGSYNEQFF.

The V call is TRBV9, the J call TRBJ1-2; D is unresolved. CDR3 size: 13 residues. In germline, CDR1 is SGDLS, CDR2 YYNGEE. Trimming took 3 bases from V and 2 from J, leaving 8 bases between them. The DNA for the CDR3 is TGTGCCAGCAGCGACCCGGGGAACTATGGCTACACCTTC. It specifies CASSDPGNYGYTF.

V and J are TRBV2 and TRBJ2-5; possible D gene TRBD2, 5 bases. The germline gives CDR1 SNHLY, CDR2 FYNNEI. The ends were cut back, 8 bases at V and 4 bases at J, with 8 bases in the middle. The CDR3 totals 11 residues. CDR3 in DNA: TGTGCCAGCGGGAGAAGAGAGACCCAGTACTTC. Protein product: CASGRRETQYF.

The count of this clone is one. The chain combines TRBV5-4 with TRBJ2-1; tentatively, D is TRBD2 (6 bases). Trimming took 7 bases from V and 0 from J, leaving 14 bases between them. Germline-derived CDR1 and CDR2 are SGHNT and YYREEE (reference sequence). This CDR3 has 15 amino acids. The CDR3 bases are TGTGCCAGCTTTGGGGGAGGCGACTCCTACAATGAGCAGTTCTTC. It translates to CASFGGGDSYNEQFF.

This chain links TRBV7-6 with TRBJ2-3; TRBD2 agrees at 9 bases. This CDR3 comprises 16 residues. Trimming at V came to 5 bases and at J to 6 bases, leaving 12 bases not matched to a gene. Germline V gene sequence: CDR1 SGHVS, CDR2 FNYEAQ. The CDR3 region has the DNA TGTGCCAGCAGCCCGCTAGCGGGACTTATCACGGATACGCAGTATTTT. It encodes CASSPLAGLITDTQYF.

The CDR3 loop reads CASSIATGSLYEQYF. CDR3 bases: TGTGCCAGTAGTATTGCGACAGGGTCCCTCTACGAGCAGTACTTC. The chain carries TRBV19 and TRBJ2-7; 7 bases are a match to TRBD1. This CDR3 has 15 residues. The junction had 8 bases not matched to a gene; V was cut back by 3 bases and J by 3 bases. Germline values: CDR1 LNHDA, CDR2 SQIVND (reference sequence).

CDR3 in DNA: TGTGCCAGCACCTACTCGACTAGCGGGTTCTACGAGCAGTACTTC. It yields the protein CASTYSTSGFYEQYF. This chain connects TRBV7-9 to TRBJ2-7; the match to TRBD2 covers 10 bases. V was clipped by 7 bases and J by 3 bases; unmatched bases: 9. CDR1 is SEHNR and CDR2 is FQNEAQ in the germline V gene (reference sequence). This CDR3 comprises 15 residues.

This clone was seen once. The rearrangement joins TRBV28 to TRBJ1-2, with D possibly TRBD1 on 5 matching bases. Trimming pared 7 bases from V and 7 bases from J, leaving 16 bases between. Germline values: CDR1 MDHEN, CDR2 SYDVKM. This CDR3 spans 13 amino acids. CDR3 amino acids: CASTWGGAGGYTF. In nucleotides, the CDR3 is TGTGCCAGCACCTGGGGAGGGGCTGGTGGCTACACCTTC.

This sequence joins TRBV24-1 and TRBJ1-1; TRBD1 is a possible D gene (5 bases). The length of the CDR3 is 14 residues. Between the trimmed V and J ends, which lost 8 bases and 5 bases, there was a span of 17 bases. Germline assignment: CDR1 KGHDR and CDR2 SFDVKD. The CDR3 loop reads CATMSPGGGTEAFF. As DNA, the CDR3 is TGTGCCACCATGAGCCCCGGGGGTGGTACTGAAGCTTTCTTT.